Sequencing of this TCR beta chain was carried out in a study of CD8+CD57+ T cells in acquired aplastic anemia. Study observations and caveats: Patients were compared with controls for CD8+ Simpson's diversity, and no significant difference emerged. In common between the patients and the controls were approximately 28 CD8+ CDR3 sequences.

Genomic DNA acted as the template from which TCR beta VDJ combination and CDR3 sequence profiling were carried out. TCRdb itself ran the reads through MiXCR, one entry per CDR3 protein. The table lists roughly 250,000 distinct CDR3 sequences, 47% of them singletons, with 7% to 9.5% in the top ten. The CDR3 covers 20 residues. Germline V gene data show CDR1 as SGHVS and CDR2 as FNYEAQ. Trimming took 1 base from V and 3 from J; bases not matched to a gene: 20. At least ten counts were recorded for this clonotype. Its antigen is undetermined. For sequencing, patients were chosen who had shown expansion of CD8+CD57+ cells by flow cytometry. Diagnosis of severe acquired aplastic anemia applied to all patients.

The receptor was isolated from a human donor with aplastic anemia. The specimen was sorted CD4+, CD8+, or CD8+CD57+ T cells (not recorded which) from PBMCs. The chain employs TRBV7-6 and TRBJ2-5; the match to TRBD1 covers 7 bases. The CDR3 nucleotides are TGTGCCAGCAGCTTAGTAAGGGGGCGAATAGAGCGATGGAAAAAAGAGACCCAGTACTTC. This encodes CASSLVRGRIERWKKETQYF.